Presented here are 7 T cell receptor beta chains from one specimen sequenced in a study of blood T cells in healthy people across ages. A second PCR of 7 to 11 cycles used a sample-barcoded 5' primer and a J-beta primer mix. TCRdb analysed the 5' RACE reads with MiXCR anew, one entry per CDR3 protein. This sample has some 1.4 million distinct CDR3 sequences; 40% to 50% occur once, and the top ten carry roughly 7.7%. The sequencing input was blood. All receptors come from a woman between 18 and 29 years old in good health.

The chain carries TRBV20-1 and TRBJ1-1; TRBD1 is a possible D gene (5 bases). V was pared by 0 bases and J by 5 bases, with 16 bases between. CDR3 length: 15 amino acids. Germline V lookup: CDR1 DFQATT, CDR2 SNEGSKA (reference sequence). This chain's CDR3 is CSARDLRVGGTEAFF. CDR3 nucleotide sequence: TGCAGTGCTAGAGATCTGAGGGTCGGGGGGACTGAAGCTTTCTTT.

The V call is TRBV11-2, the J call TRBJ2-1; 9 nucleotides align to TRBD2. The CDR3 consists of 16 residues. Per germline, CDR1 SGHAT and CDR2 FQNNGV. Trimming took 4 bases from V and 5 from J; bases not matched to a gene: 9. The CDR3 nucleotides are TGTGCCAGCAGCTCTTTAGAAAGACTAGCGGACAATGAGCAGTTCTTC. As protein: CASSSLERLADNEQFF.

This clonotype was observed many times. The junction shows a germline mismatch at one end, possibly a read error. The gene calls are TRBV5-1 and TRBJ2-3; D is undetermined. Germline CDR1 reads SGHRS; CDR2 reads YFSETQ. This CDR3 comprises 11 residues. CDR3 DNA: TGTGCCAGCAGGAACACAGATACGCAGTATTTT. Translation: CASRNTDTQYF.

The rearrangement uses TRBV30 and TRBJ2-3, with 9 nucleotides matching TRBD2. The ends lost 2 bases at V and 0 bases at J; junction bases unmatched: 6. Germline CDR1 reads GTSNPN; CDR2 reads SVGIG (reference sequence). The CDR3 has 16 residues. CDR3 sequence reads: CAWSLGLATSTDTQYF. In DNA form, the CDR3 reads TGTGCCTGGAGTCTCGGACTAGCGACTAGCACAGATACGCAGTATTTT.

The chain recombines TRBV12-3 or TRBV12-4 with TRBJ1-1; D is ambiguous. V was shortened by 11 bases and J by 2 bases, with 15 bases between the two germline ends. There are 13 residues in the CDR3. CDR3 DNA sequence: TGTGCCGGCAACCGGGCCAGAAACACTGAAGCTTTCTTT. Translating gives CAGNRARNTEAFF.

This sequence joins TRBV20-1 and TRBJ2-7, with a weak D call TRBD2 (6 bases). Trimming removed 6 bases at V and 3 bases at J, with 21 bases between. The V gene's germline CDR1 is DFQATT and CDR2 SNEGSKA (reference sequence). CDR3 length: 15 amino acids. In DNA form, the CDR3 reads TGCAGTGCCCACGCCTCTGTGGGGGGAGGCTACGAGCAGTACTTC. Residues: CSAHASVGGGYEQYF.

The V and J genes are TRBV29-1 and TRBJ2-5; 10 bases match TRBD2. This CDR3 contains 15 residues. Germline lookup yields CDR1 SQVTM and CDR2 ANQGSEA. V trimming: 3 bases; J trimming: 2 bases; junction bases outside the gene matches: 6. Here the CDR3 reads CSVEKNSGGQETQYF. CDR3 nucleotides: TGCAGCGTTGAGAAGAATAGCGGGGGGCAAGAGACCCAGTACTTC.